What follows are 22 T cell receptor beta chains derived from one specimen sequenced in a study of cytomegalovirus exposure and HLA in healthy donors. Primers included in the PCR were 60 Vbeta and 13 Jbeta primers. TCRdb's table, derived via immunoSEQ multiplex PCR, lists solely in-frame clones and lacks some. Its listing shows fewer than 85,000 clones. The sequenced sample consisted of PBMCs. These TCRs come from a man over 45 in good health and CMV-seropositive.

The chain is built from TRBV7-9 and TRBJ2-7; D is unclear. This CDR3 is 12 amino acids long. The V end lost 1 base, the J end lost 6 bases, and 7 bases lay between the germline ends. Per the germline V gene, CDR1 is SEHNR and CDR2 is FQNEAQ (reference sequence). The CDR3 DNA reads as TGTGCCAGCAGCTTAGGCGCGAGCGAGCAGTACGTC. Translation gives CASSLGASEQYV.

CDR3 in DNA: TGTGCCTCGGGCGGGCTAGGCTACGAGCAGTACGTC. Encoded protein: CASGGLGYEQYV. The chain recombines TRBV30 with TRBJ2-7, with a weak D call TRBD2 (5 bases). Per the germline V gene, CDR1 is GTSNPN and CDR2 is SVGIG (reference sequence). CDR3 length equals 12 residues. Trimming took off 7 bases at V and 3 bases at J, with 13 bases between the two ends.

V and J are TRBV29-1 and TRBJ1-1; TRBD1 matches 9 bases. J was trimmed by 7 bases and V by 1 base; bases with no gene match: 7. Germline CDR1 is SQVTM and CDR2 is ANQGSEA. This CDR3 region has 14 residues. The CDR3 DNA reads as TGCAGCGTTGAAGCGGGGACAGGGAAGGGTGAAGCTTTCTTT. Protein product: CSVEAGTGKGEAFF.

This chain links TRBV28 with TRBJ1-1; D is undetermined. Germline V gene lookup returns CDR1 MDHEN and CDR2 SYDVKM. There are 15 residues in the CDR3. V lost 5 bases and J 2 bases, leaving 15 bases between the germline ends. CDR3 sequence (DNA): TGTGCCAGCAGTCCCCCTGCAGTAATTAACACTGAAGCTTTCTTT. This codes for CASSPPAVINTEAFF.

The chain employs TRBV19 and TRBJ2-5; 12 nucleotides agree with TRBD1. CDR3 length: 16 residues. Germline V gene sequence: CDR1 LNHDA, CDR2 SQIVND (reference sequence). The junction had 9 bases not matched to a gene; V was cut back by 6 bases and J by 4 bases. In DNA form, the CDR3 reads TGTGCCAGTAGAGCTGCCCGGGACAGGGGGCGAGAGACCCAGTACTTC. Encoded protein: CASRAARDRGRETQYF. The whole variable domain, filled in from reference TRBV19 and TRBJ2-5, reads DGGITQSPKYLFRKEGQNVTLSCEQNLNHDAMYWYRQDPGQGLRLIYYSQIVNDFQKGDIAEGYSVSREKKESFPLTVTSAQKNPTAFYLCASRAARDRGRETQYFGPGTRLLVL.

V is TRBV29-1 and J is TRBJ2-2; 11 bases map to TRBD2. This CDR3 has 16 amino acids. The V segment lost 7 bases and the J segment 3 bases; nucleotides outside the gene matches: 10. Germline CDR1 and CDR2: SQVTM and ANQGSEA. The CDR3 nucleotides read TGCAGCGCGTGGGGCATAGCGGGAGGGGACACCGGGGAGCTGTTTTTT. Amino acid sequence: CSAWGIAGGDTGELFF.

The V call is TRBV5-6, the J call TRBJ2-7; TRBD1 might be the D (5 bases). CDR3 length: 16 residues. The V gene's germline CDR1 is SGHDT and CDR2 YYEEEE. The V and J ends lost 4 bases and 2 bases respectively, with 19 bases between them. CDR3 amino acids: CASSLMGQTSAYEQYV. The CDR3 coding sequence is TGTGCCAGCAGCCTAATGGGGCAGACTTCTGCCTACGAGCAGTACGTC.

This chain joins TRBV18 and TRBJ2-5; no firm D call. V was clipped by 4 bases and J by 4 bases, with 10 bases between them. Germline V gives CDR1 KGHSH, CDR2 LQKENI. CDR3 length: 13 amino acids. The CDR3, as DNA: TGTGCCAGCTCACGTAGCCATTCAGAGACCCAGTACTTC. Translation: CASSRSHSETQYF.

This chain connects TRBV6-1 to TRBJ2-7; 8 positions match TRBD1. This CDR3 is 14 amino acids long. The junction had 3 bases not matched to a gene; V was cut back by 2 bases and J by 3 bases. Germline assignment: CDR1 MNHNS and CDR2 SASEGT. CDR3 nucleotide sequence: TGTGCCAGCAGTGAACCCGGACAGGGCTACGAGCAGTACGTC. Translating it yields CASSEPGQGYEQYV.

The J gene is TRBJ2-3, the V gene TRBV28, with 9 bases aligning to TRBD1. From germline, CDR1 is MDHEN and CDR2 SYDVKM. The CDR3 consists of 15 residues. V dropped 5 bases and J dropped 1; count of bases not matched to a gene: 4. This CDR3 is CASSPGQGGTDTQYF. The DNA for the CDR3 is TGTGCCAGCAGTCCGGGACAGGGAGGCACAGATACGCAGTATTTT.

J is TRBJ1-5 and V is TRBV9; 8 nucleotides line up with TRBD1. CDR1 is SGDLS, CDR2 YYNGEE, per germline. This CDR3 comprises 14 residues. V gave up 4 bases and J gave up 5 bases; unmatched junction bases: 5. CDR3 in DNA: TGTGCCAGCAGCCAGGGGGCTTCGGATCAGCCCCAGCATTTT. Protein product: CASSQGASDQPQHF.

This chain uses TRBV2 with TRBJ1-1; possible D gene TRBD1, 6 bases. Per the germline V gene, CDR1 is SNHLY and CDR2 is FYNNEI. The V end lost 4 bases, the J end lost 0 bases, and 9 bases lay between the germline ends. CDR3 length: 14 residues. The CDR3 DNA follows: TGTGCCAGCAGTGGGGGGCAGATGAACACTGAAGCTTTCTTT. This translates into CASSGGQMNTEAFF.

The rearrangement links TRBV7-9 to TRBJ2-7, with unresolved D. Germline V gives CDR1 SEHNR, CDR2 FQNEAQ (reference sequence). There are 14 residues in the CDR3. V was cut by 2 bases and J by 5 bases, with 13 bases left in between. The CDR3 DNA reads TGTGCCAGCAGCTTATCCAGAATCGAAAACGAGCAGTACTTC. The encoded protein is CASSLSRIENEQYF.

This chain uses TRBV11-2 with TRBJ2-2; perhaps TRBD1 as D (6 bases). With 3 bases removed from V and 4 bases from J, the gap between germline ends came to 18 bases. Germline V gives CDR1 SGHAT, CDR2 FQNNGV. The CDR3 contains 17 residues. CDR3 bases: TGTGCCAGCAGCTTTGGGGGCACGGTATGGGGCACCGGGGAGCTGTTTTTT. This encodes CASSFGGTVWGTGELFF.

The gene calls are TRBV7-2 and TRBJ2-3; 15 bases align to TRBD2. In germline, CDR1 is SGHTA, CDR2 FQGNSA. Trimming cost V 3 bases and J 8 bases; bases outside gene matches: 9. The CDR3 spans 17 residues. CDR3: CASSFRTSGGVQGTQYF. CDR3 sequence (DNA): TGTGCCAGCAGCTTTCGGACTAGCGGGGGGGTCCAGGGTACGCAGTATTTT. Combining the CDR3 with reference TRBV7-2 and TRBJ2-3 gives the whole variable domain GAGVSQSPSNKVTEKGKDVELRCDPISGHTALYWYRQSLGQGLEFLIYFQGNSAPDKSGLPSDRFSAERTGGSVSTLTIQRTQQEDSAVYLCASSFRTSGGVQGTQYFGPGTRLTVL.

V is TRBV12-5 and J is TRBJ2-2, with D hard to call. This CDR3 has 12 amino acids. Between the trimmed V and J ends, which lost 6 bases and 4 bases, there was a span of 6 bases. Germline V gene data show CDR1 as LGHNT and CDR2 as FRNRAP. CDR3 sequence: CASGPFTGELFF. The CDR3 DNA is TGTGCTAGTGGCCCCTTCACCGGGGAGCTGTTTTTT.

This chain joins TRBV12-5 and TRBJ2-7, with TRBD1 matching over 11 bases. The junction had 1 base not matched to a gene; V was cut back by 4 bases and J by 2 bases. The CDR3 contains 14 residues. Germline CDR1 is LGHNT and CDR2 is FRNRAP. The CDR3 reads CASGWGQGAYEQYF. CDR3 nucleotide sequence: TGTGCTAGTGGTTGGGGACAGGGGGCCTACGAGCAGTACTTC.

The rearrangement uses TRBV18 and TRBJ2-5; 13 bases line up with TRBD2. V was clipped by 5 bases and J by 3 bases; unmatched bases: 9. The CDR3 runs to 17 residues. CDR1 KGHSH and CDR2 LQKENI come from the germline V gene. Here the CDR3 reads CASSKTTGLAGKETQYF. The CDR3 DNA reads TGTGCCAGCTCAAAAACTACGGGACTAGCGGGAAAAGAGACCCAGTACTTC.

The chain carries TRBV5-1 and TRBJ2-3; 7 positions agree with TRBD1. The CDR3 runs 12 residues. Per germline, CDR1 SGHRS and CDR2 YFSETQ. The J segment lost 7 bases and the V segment lost 4 bases, leaving 3 bases of the junction unmatched. DNA for the CDR3: TGCGCCAGCAGCCAACAGGGGAATACGCAGTATTTT. It specifies CASSQQGNTQYF.

The V call is TRBV6-1, the J call TRBJ1-4; no clear D. The ends were cut back, 2 bases at V and 4 bases at J, with 5 bases in the middle. CDR1 MNHNS and CDR2 SASEGT come from the germline V gene. CDR3 length equals 13 residues. The DNA for the CDR3 is TGTGCCAGCAGTGAACAGCGTAATGAAAAACTGTTTTTT. It yields the protein CASSEQRNEKLFF.

The chain carries TRBV7-8 and TRBJ1-1; the D gene is possibly TRBD1 (6 bases). The CDR3 is made up of 14 amino acids. Germline-derived CDR1 and CDR2 are SGHVS and FQNEAQ. Trimming removed 5 bases from V and 2 bases from J, with 12 bases in between. CDR3 bases: TGTGCCAGCAGCGAGGGACACCATAACACTGAAGCTTTCTTT. The encoded protein is CASSEGHHNTEAFF.

V is TRBV5-1 and J is TRBJ1-2; 9 bases fit TRBD1. J was trimmed by 8 bases and V by 7 bases; bases with no gene match: 3. CDR1 is SGHRS and CDR2 is YFSETQ in the germline V gene. CDR3 length: 11 amino acids. The CDR3 is CASGQGIGYTF. In nucleotides, the CDR3 is TGCGCCAGCGGACAGGGGATCGGCTACACCTTC. Full variable domain (outside the CDR3, taken from reference TRBV5-1 and TRBJ1-2): KAGVTQTPRYLIKTRGQQVTLSCSPISGHRSVSWYQQTPGQGLQFLFEYFSETQRNKGNFPGRFSGRQFSNSRSEMNVSTLELGDSALYLCASGQGIGYTFGSGTRLTVV.